The rows below give T cell receptor beta chains drawn from one sample of a study of T cell responses to AZD1222 COVID-19 vaccine. Profiled with immunoSEQ multiplex PCR; TCRdb holds only in-frame clones, not every one. The data hold approximately 300,000 clones, with roughly 93% observed a single time. The material was peripheral blood, obtained 28 days after the second AZD1222 dose. These TCRs come from an adult who received the AZD1222 COVID-19 vaccine. CDR3s include the opening cysteine and the closing phenylalanine or tryptophan. The D gene is left open where the match is weak. Some rows have no size entry. The others give once, few or many, or a class for an expanded clone.

. TRBJ1-3 TRBV5-4 TRBD1 CASSSATGSGNTIYF TGTGCCAGCAGCTCGGCGACAGGGTCTGGAAACACCATATATTTT
. TRBJ1-2 TRBV14 . CASSQDSPGHYGYTF TGTGCCAGCAGCCAAGATTCGCCGGGACACTATGGCTACACCTTC
. TRBJ2-5 TRBV15 . CATSRDPRETQYF TGTGCCACCAGCAGAGATCCTCGAGAGACCCAGTACTTC
. TRBJ2-3 TRBV10-3 . CAISPRRSGFDPQYF TGTGCCATCAGCCCGAGGCGGAGCGGGTTTGATCCGCAGTATTTT
once TRBJ2-2 TRBV19 . CASSIGWNTGELFF TGTGCCAGTAGTATCGGGTGGAACACCGGGGAGCTGTTTTTT
. TRBJ1-1 TRBV5-1 TRBD1 CASSPGTGQTFF TGCGCCAGCAGCCCGGGGACAGGGCAGACTTTCTTT
once TRBJ1-5 TRBV7-6 TRBD1 CASSPRTGAGNQPQHF TGTGCCAGCAGCCCTCGGACAGGGGCGGGCAATCAGCCCCAGCATTTT
. TRBJ1-1 TRBV4-2 . CASSQGDLEAFF TGTGCCAGCAGCCAGGGGGACCTAGAAGCTTTCTTT
. TRBJ2-2 TRBV5-4 TRBD1 CASSSTGQGETGELFF TGTGCCAGCAGCTCGACGGGACAGGGGGAAACCGGGGAGCTGTTTTTT
. TRBJ2-5 TRBV9 TRBD1 CASSVEGAGETQYF TGTGCCAGCAGCGTAGAGGGGGCCGGAGAGACCCAGTACTTC
. TRBJ2-3 TRBV7-2 . CASSRAGDTQYF TGTGCCAGCAGCCGAGCGGGAGATACGCAGTATTTT
. TRBJ1-1 TRBV5-1 . CASSLVGLVYRTEMNTEAFF TGCGCCAGCAGCTTGGTAGGGTTGGTGTACAGGACAGAGATGAACACTGAAGCTTTCTTT
. TRBJ1-2 TRBV29-1 TRBD1 CSAGSGGQGGYGYTF TGCAGCGCCGGAAGTGGGGGACAGGGAGGATATGGCTACACCTTC
. TRBJ2-3 TRBV5-4 TRBD2 CASSPTSGSFDTQYF TGTGCCAGCAGCCCTACTAGCGGGAGTTTTGATACGCAGTATTTT
once TRBJ1-1 TRBV7-9 . CASSLARGKGGTEAFF TGTGCCAGCAGCTTAGCGCGGGGGAAGGGGGGCACTGAAGCTTTCTTT
. TRBJ1-1 TRBV2 . CASSRGATEAFF TGTGCCAGCAGTCGAGGGGCCACTGAAGCTTTCTTT
. TRBJ2-5 TRBV5-7 . CASTRDGGGETQYF TGTGCCAGCACCAGGGACGGTGGGGGGGAGACCCAGTACTTC
. TRBJ2-3 TRBV9 . CASSGGPASDTQYF TGTGCCAGCAGCGGAGGGCCAGCATCCGATACGCAGTATTTT
. TRBJ2-2 TRBV7-6 . CASSLESFTGELFF TGTGCCAGCAGCTTAGAAAGTTTCACCGGGGAGCTGTTTTTT
. TRBJ1-2 TRBV5-1 . CASSLTGSGGYTF TGCGCCAGCAGCCTAACAGGGTCTGGTGGCTACACCTTC
once TRBJ1-5 TRBV13 . CASSVNGGTSNQPQHF TGTGCCAGCAGCGTAAACGGCGGGACCTCCAATCAGCCCCAGCATTTT
. TRBJ1-5 TRBV6-5 TRBD1 CASSYRTGGQPQHF TGTGCCAGCAGTTACCGGACAGGGGGTCAGCCCCAGCATTTT
. TRBJ2-1 TRBV3-1/TRBV3-2 . CASSPDMGAYNEQFF TGTGCCAGCAGCCCGGACATGGGGGCCTACAATGAGCAGTTCTTC
. TRBJ2-7 TRBV15 . CATSRWGTYEQYF TGTGCCACCAGCAGGTGGGGTACCTACGAGCAGTACTTC
once TRBJ1-5 TRBV5-1 TRBD1 CASSPGQGARQPQHF TGCGCCAGCAGCCCGGGACAGGGGGCTCGGCAGCCCCAGCATTTT
. TRBJ2-2 TRBV3-1/TRBV3-2 . CASSLEGVTGELFF TGTGCCAGCAGCCTGGAGGGGGTCACCGGGGAGCTGTTTTTT
once TRBJ2-7 TRBV5-1 . CASSFAPLYEQYF TGCGCCAGCAGCTTCGCACCCCTCTACGAGCAGTACTTC
. TRBJ1-4 TRBV7-9 . CASSLYGSEKLFF TGTGCCAGCAGCTTGTATGGTTCGGAAAAACTGTTTTTT